The rows below give T cell receptor beta chains drawn from one sample of a study of siplizumab effects on memory and regulatory T cells. TCRdb's copy holds only in-frame clones and misses some; the assay was immunoSEQ multiplex PCR. Of around 100,000 clones detected, around 93% appear once; the ten largest clones hold 1% to 1.5%. The sequencing input was non-Treg CD4+ T cells sorted from blood. The receptor set was obtained from a human donor in good health. The conserved cysteine and the conserved F or W are not part of the CDR3 here.

V gene,CDR3 protein
TRBV15,ATSRDLTSGTKGYEQF
TRBV2,ASSDIAETQY
TRBV2,ASSGGRSRASPLH
TRBV4-2,ASSQPLGDSSNQPQH
TRBV7-3,ASSLRLAGEQF
TRBV5-1,ASSLVSVGTSGMNEQF
TRBV6-1,ASAKFSYEQF
TRBV27,ASSPLGAGANTEAF
TRBV6-1,ASLGGETQY
TRBV4-2,ASSQDLSNPEKEKLF
TRBV28,ASSRAGGPSEQY
TRBV27,ASQGNSGQGKGYT
TRBV7-3,ASRDRNTGELF
TRBV29-1,SVEETGTGNTIY
TRBV28,ASSYRADYGYT
TRBV27,ASSLELGRETDTQY
TRBV2,ASGIQDTQY
TRBV2,ASSERGLAGDRD
TRBV18,ASSPGTGRETQY
TRBV11-2,ASSLALAGGTGNTIY
TRBV7-9,ASSNGPMTGVNTIY
TRBV18,ASSQNPNTEAF